These 13 T cell receptor beta chains were all obtained from the same sample, sequenced in a study of glioma-infiltrating T cells (dated by TCRdb to 2016 to 2018). Sequenced using an Illumina MiSeq. TCR alpha and beta CDR3 regions were amplified with the iRepertoire nested amplicon-rescue multiplex PCR (arm-PCR) platform from RNA. The public reads were quality trimmed at Q25 with fastp and then assembled into clones with MiXCR by TCRdb, keeping productive beta chains. Merged by CDR3 protein, the rows form single entries marked with the most common genes and DNA. The sample table contains around 140,000 distinct CDR3 sequences; only one count was recorded for approximately 40% of them. The top ten clonotypes cover around 20% of the sample. What was sequenced was glioma tissue, nonneoplastic brain tissue, or PBMCs (not recorded which). These receptors were collected from a human donor with low-grade glioma or glioblastoma, undergoing nonglioma brain surgery, or in good health (not recorded which).

This clonotype came up many times. The gene calls are TRBV6-1 and TRBJ1-1; D not certain. Deletions cut 4 bases from V and 7 bases from J, with 16 bases between. The germline V gene has CDR1 MNHNS and CDR2 SASEGT. This CDR3 has 14 amino acids. CDR3 protein: CASSVYGEHNEAFF. As DNA, the CDR3 is TGTGCCAGCAGTGTCTACGGAGAACATAATGAAGCTTTCTTT.

The chain is built from TRBV18 and TRBJ2-3; D might be TRBD1 (6 bases). CDR3 size: 14 residues. The germline V and J ends were trimmed by 4 bases and 5 bases, with 13 bases remaining between them. The germline CDR1 and CDR2 sequences are KGHSH and LQKENI. CDR3 in amino acids: CASSRGLQGDTQYF. Here the CDR3 DNA reads TGTGCCAGCTCACGAGGCTTACAGGGAGATACGCAGTATTTT.

The V gene is TRBV28, the J gene TRBJ2-7; 7 positions agree with TRBD1. This CDR3 has 14 residues. Germline CDR1 reads MDHEN; CDR2 reads SYDVKM. J lost 2 bases, V lost 6 bases, and 7 bases had no gene match. CDR3 residues: CASSPGQETYEQYF. The CDR3 DNA is TGTGCCAGCAGCCCCGGACAGGAAACCTACGAGCAGTACTTC.

Details on this clonotype: A junction boundary mismatches the germline segment, possibly from a read error. V gene TRBV7-6 combines with J gene TRBJ2-1; D gene unclear. The V gene's germline CDR1 is SGHVS and CDR2 FNYEAQ. The CDR3 extends over 16 amino acids. The DNA for the CDR3 is TGTGCCCGCAGTGCCCTTCGGCGGCAATCCTACAATGAGCAGTTCTTC. The encoded protein is CARSALRRQSYNEQFF.

Points on this clonotype: At one end, the junction sequence differs from germline, possibly due to a read error. The chain combines TRBV6-1 with TRBJ2-5; D is unresolved. The germline gives CDR1 MNHNS, CDR2 SASEGT. The CDR3 has 12 residues. The CDR3 here is CASSEAHETQYF. DNA of the CDR3: TGTGCCAGCAGCGAAGCACACGAGACCCAGTACTTC.

Comment on this clonotype: Possible read error: a much larger clone is one base away. J is TRBJ2-7 and V is TRBV25-1; unclear D gene. From germline, CDR1 is MGHDK and CDR2 SYGVNS. This CDR3 contains 14 residues. The V end lost 4 bases, the J end lost 4 bases, and 14 bases lay between the germline ends. CDR3 bases: TGTGCCAGCAGTGGGACCGAAGTGAATTACGAGCAGTACTTC. The encoded protein is CASSGTEVNYEQYF.

The rearrangement uses TRBV7-2 and TRBJ1-1; TRBD1 agrees at 9 bases. The CDR3 has 16 amino acids. With V trimmed by 2 bases and J by 5 bases, 9 bases remained unmatched. Germline loops: CDR1 SGHTA, CDR2 FQGNSA. The CDR3 loop is CASSLLGGTGSTEAFF. The DNA of the CDR3 is TGTGCCAGCAGCTTATTGGGCGGGACAGGGAGTACTGAAGCTTTCTTT.

This clonotype has only a few counts. This rearrangement joins TRBV20-1 to TRBJ2-7; 11 nucleotides agree with TRBD2. The CDR3 runs 15 residues. In germline, CDR1 is DFQATT, CDR2 SNEGSKA (reference sequence). The ends lost 3 bases at V and 3 bases at J; junction bases unmatched: 7. CDR3 in DNA: TGCAGTGCTAGGCCCGGGACTAGCGGAAACTACGAGCAGTACTTC. Protein sequence: CSARPGTSGNYEQYF.

This chain joins TRBV15 and TRBJ2-1, with TRBD1 matching over 9 bases. V lost 3 bases to trimming and J lost 4 bases; unmatched junction nucleotides: 1. This CDR3 contains 14 residues. CDR1 and CDR2 from the germline V gene are LNHNV and YYDKDF (reference sequence). CDR3 coding DNA: TGTGCCACCAGCAGCGGACAGGGGTACAATGAGCAGTTCTTC. It translates to CATSSGQGYNEQFF.

The rearrangement links TRBV20-1 to TRBJ1-1, with D maybe TRBD1 (5 bases). V dropped 4 bases and J dropped 1 base, with 7 bases sitting between them. The length of the CDR3 is 12 residues. Germline-derived CDR1 and CDR2 are DFQATT and SNEGSKA (reference sequence). The CDR3 spells CSATTENTEAFF. As DNA, the CDR3 is TGCAGTGCTACGACAGAGAACACTGAAGCTTTCTTT.

This clonotype was counted between two and nine times. CDR3 in DNA: TGTGCCAGCAGGACCGGGGCCAACACCGGGGAGCTGTTTTTT. As protein: CASRTGANTGELFF. The chain is built from TRBV11-2 and TRBJ2-2; D may match TRBD1 or TRBD2 (5 bases each). V was shortened by 6 bases and J by 2 bases, with 10 bases between the two germline ends. CDR1 and CDR2 from the germline V gene are SGHAT and FQNNGV. The CDR3 is 14 residues long.

This clonotype occurred a few times. This chain connects TRBV12-3 or TRBV12-4 to TRBJ2-5; D call uncertain. The CDR3 sequence is 15 residues long. V shed 5 bases and J shed 1 base, with 14 bases lying between them. The CDR3 here is CASSPRSGSQETQYF. CDR3 bases: TGTGCCAGCAGTCCACGTTCTGGGTCCCAAGAGACCCAGTACTTC.

Points on this clonotype: At one boundary the junction diverges from the germline segment, which might be a read error. This sequence joins TRBV6-6 and TRBJ1-5, with D possibly matching TRBD1 (5 bases). In germline, CDR1 is MNHNY, CDR2 SVGAGI (reference sequence). The CDR3 contains 13 residues. The CDR3 protein is CASSNWGGQPHHF. In DNA, the CDR3 is TGTGCCAGCAGTAACTGGGGGGGTCAGCCCCATCATTTT.